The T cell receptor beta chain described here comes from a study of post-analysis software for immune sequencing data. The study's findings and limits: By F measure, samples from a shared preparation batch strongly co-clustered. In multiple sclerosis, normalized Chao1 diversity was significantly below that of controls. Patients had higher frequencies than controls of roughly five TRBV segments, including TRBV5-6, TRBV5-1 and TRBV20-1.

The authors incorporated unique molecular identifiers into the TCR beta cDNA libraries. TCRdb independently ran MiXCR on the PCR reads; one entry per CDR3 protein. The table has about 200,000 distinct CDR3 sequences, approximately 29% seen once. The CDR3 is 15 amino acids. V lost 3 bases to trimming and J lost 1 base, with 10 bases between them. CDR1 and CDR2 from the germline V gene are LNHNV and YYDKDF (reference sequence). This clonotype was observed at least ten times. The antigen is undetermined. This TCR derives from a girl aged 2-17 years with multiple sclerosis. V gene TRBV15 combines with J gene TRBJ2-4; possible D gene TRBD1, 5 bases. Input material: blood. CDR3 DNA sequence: TGTGCCACCAGCAGCCACAGGCTTGCCAAAAACATTCAGTACTTC. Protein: CATSSHRLAKNIQYF.